This is a list of T cell receptor beta chains from one sample in a study of regulatory T cells in long-lasting Graves disease. TCRdb redid the calling of the multiplex PCR reads with MiXCR, one entry per CDR3 protein. The sample includes about 540,000 distinct CDR3 sequences, roughly 13% seen only once; the top ten take roughly 9.7%. These data were also filed under a second study, of T cells in Graves' hyperthyroidism and ophthalmopathy.

Sequencing was performed on peripheral blood mononuclear cells (PBMCs), taken at new diagnosis, from a patient treated with antithyroid drugs. These receptor sequences come from a man younger than 40 with Graves disease. Each CDR3 is given with its conserved first and last residue. D genes are given only for firm matches. Clone size is not always given. Where it is, it says once, few, many or a class for expanded clones.

V gene: TRBV27; D gene: .; J gene: TRBJ2-4; clone size: .; CDR3 protein: CASSSSGQSAKNIQYF; CDR3 DNA: TGTGCCAGCAGTTCCTCCGGACAGTCAGCCAAAAACATTCAGTACTTC
V gene: TRBV20-1; D gene: TRBD2; J gene: TRBJ2-1; clone size: many; CDR3 protein: CSASGGGRVNEQFF; CDR3 DNA: TGCAGTGCTAGCGGCGGCGGGAGGGTCAATGAGCAGTTCTTC
V gene: TRBV12-5; D gene: TRBD1; J gene: TRBJ1-1; clone size: few; CDR3 protein: CASGTGTNTEAFF; CDR3 DNA: TGTGCTAGTGGGACAGGGACGAACACTGAAGCTTTCTTT
V gene: TRBV19; D gene: .; J gene: TRBJ2-2; clone size: few; CDR3 protein: CASTPRGSGELFF; CDR3 DNA: TGTGCCAGTACCCCTCGGGGGTCCGGGGAGCTGTTTTTT
V gene: TRBV7-2; D gene: TRBD2; J gene: TRBJ2-2; clone size: few; CDR3 protein: CASSLASGRAGELFF; CDR3 DNA: TGTGCCAGCAGCTTAGCGAGCGGGAGGGCCGGGGAGCTGTTTTTT
V gene: TRBV6-2/TRBV6-3; D gene: TRBD2; J gene: TRBJ2-1; clone size: few; CDR3 protein: CASASELAGGHEQFF; CDR3 DNA: TGTGCCAGCGCCTCTGAGTTAGCGGGAGGCCATGAGCAGTTCTTC
V gene: TRBV6-2/TRBV6-3; D gene: TRBD2; J gene: TRBJ2-1; clone size: many; CDR3 protein: CASSPISGENEQFF; CDR3 DNA: TGTGCCAGCAGTCCCATAAGCGGGGAGAATGAGCAGTTCTTC
V gene: TRBV24-1; D gene: TRBD2; J gene: TRBJ2-2; clone size: few; CDR3 protein: CATSDPWTSGNTGELFF; CDR3 DNA: TGTGCCACCAGTGATCCCTGGACTAGCGGGAACACCGGGGAGCTGTTTTTT
V gene: TRBV30; D gene: TRBD2; J gene: TRBJ2-3; clone size: .; CDR3 protein: CAWTLGLAGVGTDTQYF; CDR3 DNA: TGTGCATGGACTTTGGGACTAGCGGGAGTGGGGACAGATACGCAGTATTTT
V gene: TRBV6-2/TRBV6-3; D gene: TRBD1; J gene: TRBJ2-3; clone size: many; CDR3 protein: CASSSSDRSTDTQYF; CDR3 DNA: TGTGCCAGCAGTTCCTCGGACAGGTCCACAGATACGCAGTATTTT
V gene: TRBV18; D gene: .; J gene: TRBJ1-4; clone size: many; CDR3 protein: CASSTGSTNEKLFF; CDR3 DNA: TGTGCCAGCTCTACAGGCTCCACTAATGAAAAACTGTTTTTT
V gene: TRBV10-2; D gene: .; J gene: TRBJ2-7; clone size: many; CDR3 protein: CASSESPGEQYF; CDR3 DNA: TGCGCCAGCAGTGAGTCGCCGGGTGAGCAGTACTTC
V gene: TRBV30; D gene: .; J gene: TRBJ2-6; clone size: .; CDR3 protein: CAWSMGRMSGANVLTF; CDR3 DNA: TGTGCCTGGAGTATGGGACGGATGTCTGGGGCCAACGTCCTGACTTTC
V gene: TRBV13; D gene: TRBD2; J gene: TRBJ2-7; clone size: many; CDR3 protein: CASSSPGLAGAPEQYF; CDR3 DNA: TGTGCCAGCAGCTCGCCGGGACTAGCGGGAGCACCCGAGCAGTACTTC
V gene: TRBV12-3/TRBV12-4; D gene: .; J gene: TRBJ2-6; clone size: many; CDR3 protein: CASSRGATGANVLTF; CDR3 DNA: TGTGCCAGCAGCCGGGGGGCGACTGGGGCCAACGTCCTGACTTTC
V gene: TRBV9; D gene: .; J gene: TRBJ2-1; clone size: many; CDR3 protein: CASSEATYNEQFF; CDR3 DNA: TGTGCCAGCAGTGAGGCCACGTACAATGAGCAGTTCTTC
V gene: TRBV6-1; D gene: .; J gene: TRBJ1-2; clone size: many; CDR3 protein: CASSDSGGSPGYTF; CDR3 DNA: TGTGCCAGCAGTGACTCGGGGGGATCCCCTGGCTACACCTTC
V gene: TRBV7-9; D gene: .; J gene: TRBJ1-2; clone size: .; CDR3 protein: CASSSGEQATNYGYTF; CDR3 DNA: TGTGCCAGCAGCTCAGGGGAGCAGGCTACTAACTATGGCTACACCTTC